A single sample gave rise to the 16 T cell receptor beta chains below, sequenced in a study of post-analysis software for immune sequencing data. These TCRs are of unknown antigen specificity. Study-wide findings and caveats: When patients were compared with controls, four or five TRBV segments were more frequent, TRBV5-6, TRBV5-1 and TRBV20-1 among them.

Presence of unique molecular identifiers characterized the TCR beta cDNA libraries. From the PCR reads, TCRdb called clonotypes with MiXCR, one entry per CDR3 protein. The sample carries about 400,000 distinct CDR3 sequences, roughly 35% recorded once. The sequenced sample consisted of blood. Receptors were obtained from a girl between 5 and 17 years old with multiple sclerosis.

The chain combines TRBV4-3 with TRBJ2-1; 10 positions match TRBD2. V lost 0 bases to trimming and J lost 0 bases; unmatched junction nucleotides: 8. Germline CDR1 reads LGHNA; CDR2 reads YSLEER. The CDR3 is 19 amino acids. CDR3 sequence: CASSQEASGGPSSYNEQFF. The CDR3, as DNA: TGCGCCAGCAGCCAAGAAGCTAGCGGGGGCCCCAGCTCCTACAATGAGCAGTTCTTC.

This clonotype was counted between two and nine times. This sequence joins TRBV12-3 or TRBV12-4 and TRBJ2-4; tentatively, D is TRBD2 (6 bases). This CDR3 is built from 13 residues. The V and J ends lost 4 bases and 9 bases respectively, with 13 bases between them. This chain's CDR3 is CASSSDMGGIQYF. The DNA for the CDR3 is TGTGCCAGCAGTTCCGACATGGGAGGCATTCAGTACTTC.

The gene calls are TRBV7-2 and TRBJ1-4; TRBD1 might be the D (5 bases). Germline lookup yields CDR1 SGHTA and CDR2 FQGNSA. The CDR3 is made up of 17 amino acids. Between the trimmed V and J ends, which lost 3 bases and 1 base, there was a span of 15 bases. The CDR3 nucleotides read TGTGCCAGCAGCTTCATGGGGGGAGCAGTAACTAATGAAAAACTGTTTTTT. Its translation is CASSFMGGAVTNEKLFF.

Only a few counts were recorded for this clonotype. CDR3 amino acids: CASSYSGTQPQHF. CDR3 coding DNA: TGTGCCAGCAGTTACTCGGGGACGCAGCCCCAGCATTTT. The chain combines TRBV6-5 with TRBJ1-5; D perhaps matches TRBD1 (5 bases). Germline CDR1 and CDR2: MNHEY and SVGAGI. V gave up 0 bases and J gave up 7 bases, with 7 bases separating them. This CDR3 is 13 amino acids long.

This chain joins TRBV19 and TRBJ2-7, with unresolved D. V was clipped by 3 bases and J by 5 bases, with 14 bases between them. This CDR3 is built from 14 residues. Germline V lookup: CDR1 LNHDA, CDR2 SQIVND (reference sequence). The CDR3: CASSISSSFNEQYF. CDR3 coding DNA: TGTGCCAGTAGTATCTCCTCCAGCTTCAACGAGCAGTACTTC.

The J gene is TRBJ2-3, the V gene TRBV7-2; 10 bases map to TRBD1. Trimming took 6 bases from V and 1 from J; bases not matched to a gene: 7. From germline, CDR1 is SGHTA and CDR2 FQGNSA. The CDR3 loop spans 16 amino acids. The DNA of the CDR3 is TGTGCCAGCAGTTACAGACAGGGGGCAGGCACAGATACGCAGTATTTT. Translated, it gives CASSYRQGAGTDTQYF.

This clonotype was counted between two and nine times. This rearrangement joins TRBV20-1 to TRBJ2-4, with TRBD2 matching 7 bases. The length of the CDR3 is 14 residues. V was clipped by 4 bases and J by 6 bases; unmatched bases: 9. The germline gives CDR1 DFQATT, CDR2 SNEGSKA (reference sequence). Here the CDR3 DNA reads TGCAGTGCTAAAGTGCCCGGGGGGATAAACATTCAGTACTTC. Translating gives CSAKVPGGINIQYF.

The rearrangement joins TRBV5-1 to TRBJ2-5, with 8 bases that match TRBD1. The assigned J gene may be wrong: the sequence end matches TRBJ2-7 better. Germline CDR1 SGHRS, CDR2 YFSETQ. The CDR3 loop spans 13 amino acids. This CDR3 is CASSSGQDYEQYF. The CDR3 DNA reads TGCGCCAGCAGCTCGGGACAGGACTACGAGCAGTACTTC.

The V and J genes are TRBV29-1 and TRBJ2-7, with 8 bases aligning to TRBD2. CDR1 and CDR2 (germline): SQVTM, ANQGSEA. J lost 4 bases, V lost 4 bases, and 9 bases had no gene match. This CDR3 contains 14 residues. CDR3 in amino acids: CSVAWTGLAYEQYF. In DNA form, the CDR3 reads TGCAGCGTTGCTTGGACCGGACTAGCTTACGAGCAGTACTTC.

The chain employs TRBV20-1 and TRBJ1-6; a weak D match, TRBD1 (6 bases). Germline V lookup: CDR1 DFQATT, CDR2 SNEGSKA (reference sequence). V lost 5 bases and J 14 bases, leaving 16 bases between the germline ends. CDR3 length: 12 residues. The CDR3 DNA sequence: TGCAGTGCTCCTACAGGGTTCTCCACCCTCCACTTT. Amino acid sequence: CSAPTGFSTLHF.

This clonotype was recorded a few times. This chain joins TRBV20-1 and TRBJ1-2; D call uncertain. V lost 8 bases, J lost 5 bases, and 6 bases lay in between. The CDR3 consists of 9 residues. Germline CDR1 and CDR2: DFQATT and SNEGSKA (reference sequence). In nucleotides, the CDR3 is TGCAGTCTGGGTTATGGCTACACCTTC. Translating gives CSLGYGYTF.

CDR3 residues: CSARDRGATEAFF. The CDR3 region has the DNA TGCAGTGCTAGGGACAGGGGGGCGACTGAAGCTTTCTTT. This rearrangement joins TRBV20-1 to TRBJ1-1; TRBD1 matches at 10 bases. Losses at the gene ends were 3 bases for V and 5 bases for J; bases not matched to a gene: 3. The CDR3 consists of 13 residues. Germline V gene lookup returns CDR1 DFQATT and CDR2 SNEGSKA (reference sequence).

V is TRBV20-1 and J is TRBJ2-5; no definite D call. TRBJ2-7 matches the DNA end more closely, so the J call is doubtful. This CDR3 is 10 amino acids long. Germline V gene data show CDR1 as DFQATT and CDR2 as SNEGSKA (reference sequence). CDR3 DNA sequence: TGCAGTGCACTCGTCTACGAGCAGTACTTC. Translated: CSALVYEQYF.

The chain recombines TRBV5-6 with TRBJ2-1, with D perhaps given as TRBD1 or TRBD2 (7 bases each). Germline CDR1 reads SGHDT; CDR2 reads YYEEEE. The V end was cut by 4 bases, the J end by 7 bases, with 18 bases between. This CDR3 is built from 15 residues. The CDR3 bases are TGTGCCAGCAGCCGCCAGGGGGGGCTGGAAAATGAGCAGTTCTTC. Residues: CASSRQGGLENEQFF.

In this sample, this clonotype turned up a few times. The chain uses TRBV28 and TRBJ1-2, with no clear D. The V end lost 5 bases, the J end lost 7 bases, and 14 bases lay between the germline ends. The CDR3 extends over 13 amino acids. CDR1 is MDHEN and CDR2 is SYDVKM in the germline V gene. The CDR3 DNA reads TGTGCCAGCAGTGGGAGCCCCCGGGTTGGCTACACCTTC. Protein: CASSGSPRVGYTF.

This clonotype came up a few times. The chain recombines TRBV12-3 or TRBV12-4 with TRBJ1-1; D is possibly TRBD1 (6 bases). The CDR3 totals 15 residues. V lost 1 base to trimming and J lost 1 base, with 10 bases between them. CDR3 in DNA: TGTGCCAGCAGTTTAGGTTGGACAGAGAACACTGAAGCTTTCTTT. It encodes CASSLGWTENTEAFF.